This T cell receptor (beta chain) was sequenced for a study of blood T cell repertoires in COVID-19. The data were produced by immunoSEQ multiplex PCR, yet TCRdb's version contains in-frame clones alone and is incomplete. The sample shows about 500,000 clones, roughly 90% of them seen only once. In terms of age and location, participants ranged from about 18 to 89 years and lived in about two dozen US areas. The germline V gene has CDR1 SNHLY and CDR2 FYNNEI. The CDR3 consists of 14 residues. After removal of 9 bases from V and 7 bases from J, the junction contained 10 bases not matched to a gene. The clonotype originates from a woman in her late teens or twenties who had recovered from COVID-19. The rearrangement links TRBV2 to TRBJ1-4; 8 positions match TRBD1. Sequenced input: PBMCs or T cells enriched from blood (not recorded which). This CDR3 is CASKEGQGSEKLFF. As DNA, the CDR3 is TGTGCCAGTAAGGAAGGACAGGGAAGTGAAAAACTGTTTTTT.